Listed here is a single T cell receptor (beta chain). What antigen it recognizes has not been identified. Within one base of it there is no much larger clone, and no base qualities were kept. According to the study, the label for this sample's time point signals: cells obtained before transplantation from donor or recipient. CD3+CD4+ and CD3+CD8+ populations were FACS-sorted from unstimulated pre-transplant donor and recipient cells taken from spleen or lymph nodes. The sample comes from a study of graft-versus-host responses after intestinal transplantation (dated by TCRdb to about 2021). Study-wide context: Recipients received multivisceral, liver-intestinal, or isolated intestinal transplants. All recipients received anti-thymocyte globulin induction followed by maintenance tacrolimus and steroids for about three years. Alloreactive clones were identified by sequencing pre-transplant mixed lymphocyte reaction products and comparing them with unstimulated pre-transplant donor and recipient T cells. Bulk TCR-beta CDR3 sequencing was used to track graft-versus-host and host-versus-graft alloreactive T cell clones in the graft, circulation and bone marrow after intestinal transplantation. A cohort of approximately 24 intestinal transplant recipients, including one retransplant, was enrolled, and a few patients lacking pretransplant specimens were excluded. Rather than going through the commercial service, samples from a few later patients were sequenced in-house on an Illumina MiSeq and processed with MiXCR. Donor T cell macrochimerism was defined as a peak of at least 4% donor T cells among recipient peripheral blood mononuclear cells.

General study outcomes and caveats: GvH clones were detected in recipient bone marrow, and some of these GvH clones were observed earlier in ileal mucosa or blood, consistent with an intestinal mucosal origin. Peak levels of circulating GvH clones were associated with declines in HvG clones early after transplant. The relatively low number and heterogeneity of intestinal transplant patients limited the conclusions. Patients with donor T cell macrochimerism had high GvH to HvG T cell clonal ratios in their allografts.

CDR1 is given as MNHNS and CDR2 as SASEGT, both from the germline V gene. Deletion took 3 bases off V and 5 bases off J, with a span of 10 bases between the germline ends. There are 14 amino acids in the CDR3, from cysteine to phenylalanine inclusive. Kept here is only the CDR3 DNA, which spans 42 bases and is read in frame from base 1. Libraries were made using the immunoSEQ multiplex PCR assay. For most patients, genomic DNA was isolated with the Qiagen DNeasy Blood and Tissue Kit and sent frozen to Adaptive Biotechnologies for TCR sequencing. Adaptive Biotechnologies carried out high-throughput TCR-beta CDR3 sequencing of genomic DNA for most patients. Regarding the original processing steps: Adaptive's ImmunoSEQ software was the source of the TCR sequencing data for 18 patients, while a few other patients were processed with MiXCR and VDJtools. CD4 versus CD8 sorting errors were corrected by removing sequences found in both subsets at a frequency ratio below 5:1. CDR3 nucleotide sequences shared by donor and recipient were removed because the origin of these sequences could not be assigned. To count as alloreactive, a clone needed at least 2-fold expansion over unstimulated cells and a minimum CFSE-low frequency of 0.002% (template counts) or 0.001% (read counts). A clone was considered mappable if detected in the sequenced pre-transplant spleen, lymph node, or MLR CFSE-low populations of the donor or recipient. The cumulative frequency of alloreactive clones was calculated as a percentage of all sequences, weighted by copy number. Drawn from immuneACCESS, this table holds only the in-frame rearrangements with V and J called that TCRdb kept. Clones are partly lost; checked studies trace under half to an unresolved V gene and leave the rest unexplained. V and J calls and clone size are those listed in that table; D and trimming were worked out from the DNA. Recorded for this sample are around 70,000 clones; 89% of them occurred a single time. About 2.7% of the sample is in the top ten clones.

The receptor chain draws on TRBV6-1 and TRBJ2-2; tentative D gene TRBD1, with 6 bases matching. The receptor was derived from a human donor who received an intestinal transplant. The input for sequencing was unstimulated CD8+ T cells sorted from spleen or lymph node cells, taken before intestinal transplant. Read as DNA, the sequence is TGTGCCAGCAGTGAGGGACACCCTACCGGGGAGCTGTTTTTT. The resulting protein is CASSEGHPTGELFF.